A single T cell receptor (beta chain) is shown here with its context. Its specificity is not known. The germline V and J ends were trimmed by 2 bases and 2 bases, with 6 bases remaining between them. In germline, CDR1 is MNHEY, CDR2 SMNVEV (reference sequence). The CDR3 extends over 13 amino acids. This record belongs to a study of CD8+ T cells in alopecia areata. Broader study findings: Significant decreases in scalp clonality and expanded CD8+ clones followed tofacitinib treatment. Mice gave a clearer picture of TCR sharing than patients did, possibly for HLA-related reasons.

cDNA prepared by RNA extraction and subsequent reverse transcription served as the template for sequencing. Using immunoSEQ multiplex PCR, the repertoire was profiled, and TCRdb retains in-frame clones only, with some absent. Counted here are 200,000 to 250,000 clones, roughly two fifths occurring once; the ten biggest clones make up around 0.48%. Treatment defined: oral pan-JAK inhibitor, 5-10 mg twice daily. Specimens obtained from alopecia areata patients comprised lesional scalp punch biopsies and peripheral blood. Starting from PBMCs, sorting isolated CD4+ and CD8+ T cells. The rearrangement uses TRBV27 and TRBJ1-1; D is undetermined. This specimen consisted of CD4+ T cells sorted from blood, obtained between weeks 30 and 35, from a patient treated with tofacitinib. The receptor was isolated from a human donor with alopecia areata. Here the CDR3 DNA reads TGTGCCAGCAGTTTAAGGGAAAACACTGAAGCTTTCTTT. This encodes CASSLRENTEAFF.